A single sample is the source of the 11 T cell receptor beta chains below, sequenced in a study of blood T cells in healthy people across ages. Using a J-beta primer mix together with a sample-barcoded 5' primer, a second PCR was run for roughly 6 to 12 cycles. TCRdb passed the 5' RACE reads through MiXCR, listing each CDR3 protein once. The data contain over a million distinct CDR3 sequences, almost 60% of them seen just once; the ten biggest clones take up 6.5% to 8.5%. The sample comprised blood. These receptors were collected from a man between 18 and 35 years old in good health.

V gene TRBV4-2 combines with J gene TRBJ2-1; the D gene is possibly TRBD2 (6 bases). CDR1 and CDR2 from the germline V gene are LGHNA and YNFKEQ. There are 15 residues in the CDR3. The V and J ends lost 4 bases and 8 bases respectively, with 18 bases between them. The CDR3 spells CASSPRTGETYEQFF. CDR3 DNA: TGTGCCAGCAGCCCCCGGACGGGAGAGACATATGAGCAGTTCTTC.

The gene calls are TRBV4-1 and TRBJ1-2; no firm D call. V gave up 1 base and J gave up 0 bases, with 12 bases separating them. Germline CDR1 is MGHRA and CDR2 is YSYEKL. The CDR3 length is 16 residues. CDR3 region: CASSQVVHTANYGYTF. CDR3 DNA: TGCGCCAGCAGCCAAGTAGTACATACAGCTAACTATGGCTACACCTTC.

The genes are TRBV4-1 and TRBJ2-7; 8 nucleotides agree with TRBD2. Germline CDR1 is MGHRA and CDR2 is YSYEKL. CDR3 size: 16 residues. The V and J ends lost 0 bases and 7 bases, in that order; junction bases with no gene match: 11. As DNA, the CDR3 is TGCGCCAGCAGCCAAGAAGTCCCTACTAGCGGCAATGAGCAGTACTTC. This translates into CASSQEVPTSGNEQYF.

V and J are TRBV7-2 and TRBJ2-7, with a possible D match to TRBD2 (6 bases). Trimming removed 3 bases at V and 1 base at J, with 13 bases between. The germline gives CDR1 SGHTA, CDR2 FQGNSA. The CDR3 contains 15 residues. The CDR3 bases are TGTGCCAGCAGCTTCACTAGCAGGAGTTCCTACGAGCAGTACTTC. Amino acid sequence: CASSFTSRSSYEQYF.

The gene calls are TRBV5-6 and TRBJ2-2; TRBD1 might be the D (6 bases). CDR3 length: 15 residues. From germline, CDR1 is SGHDT and CDR2 YYEEEE. V lost 4 bases and J 5 bases, leaving 15 bases between the germline ends. Written as DNA, the CDR3 is TGTGCCAGCAGCACTACAGGGCTCGGGACCGGGGAGCTGTTTTTT. Its protein product is CASSTTGLGTGELFF.

This rearrangement joins TRBV4-1 to TRBJ1-1, with D maybe TRBD1 (6 bases). The germline V gene encodes CDR1 MGHRA and CDR2 YSYEKL. The ends were cut back, 1 base at V and 1 base at J, with 13 bases in the middle. This CDR3 region has 16 residues. The CDR3 nucleotides are TGCGCCAGCAGCCAAGGGTGGGGGGGCAGGAACACTGAAGCTTTCTTT. It encodes CASSQGWGGRNTEAFF.

V and J are TRBV25-1 and TRBJ2-1; D is perhaps TRBD1 (6 bases). Germline lookup yields CDR1 MGHDK and CDR2 SYGVNS. V was pared by 4 bases and J by 6 bases, with 28 bases between. The CDR3 loop spans 19 amino acids. This CDR3 reads CASSALGVGQRGSLNEQFF. The CDR3 DNA reads TGTGCCAGCAGTGCGCTCGGGGTGGGCCAAAGGGGGTCTCTCAATGAGCAGTTCTTC.

The chain combines TRBV4-1 with TRBJ2-1; D is unresolved. Trimming pared 3 bases from V and 4 bases from J, leaving 13 bases between. Germline values: CDR1 MGHRA, CDR2 YSYEKL. The CDR3 runs 15 residues. CDR3 in amino acids: CASSQINAGYNEQFF. CDR3 sequence (DNA): TGCGCCAGCAGCCAGATTAACGCCGGTTACAATGAGCAGTTCTTC.

This rearrangement joins TRBV5-5 to TRBJ1-4; maybe TRBD1 (5 bases). The length of the CDR3 is 16 residues. Germline V gene sequence: CDR1 SGHKS, CDR2 YYEKEE (reference sequence). The V end lost 0 bases, the J end lost 7 bases, and 16 bases lay between the germline ends. The CDR3 region has the DNA TGTGCCAGCAGCTTGGAGCCGTGGGGGGTGGTTGAAAAACTGTTTTTT. Translated, it gives CASSLEPWGVVEKLFF.

The V and J genes are TRBV27 and TRBJ1-2; a weak D match, TRBD1 (5 bases). The CDR3 runs 15 residues. Germline V gives CDR1 MNHEY, CDR2 SMNVEV (reference sequence). Trimming stripped 2 bases from V and 4 bases from J, with 14 bases between. The CDR3 reads CASSLRMGDSYGYTF. CDR3 bases: TGTGCCAGCAGTTTAAGAATGGGGGACTCCTATGGCTACACCTTC.

The rearrangement links TRBV9 to TRBJ2-3; 7 nucleotides line up with TRBD2. CDR1 is SGDLS and CDR2 is YYNGEE in the germline V gene. The ends lost 0 bases at V and 1 base at J; junction bases unmatched: 5. CDR3 length: 16 residues. In DNA form, the CDR3 reads TGTGCCAGCAGCGTAGCTGCGGGGGTTCGCACAGATACGCAGTATTTT. Translation gives CASSVAAGVRTDTQYF.